This T cell receptor beta chain came from a study of control samples from healthy donors and cancer patients. This clone has only a few counts. TCRdb keeps only in-frame clones here, not all; method: immunoSEQ multiplex PCR. The sample records approximately 70,000 clones, 83% being singletons. V shed 1 base and J 5 bases; nucleotides not matched to a gene: 6. Germline V CDR1 and CDR2: SEHNR, FQNEAQ (reference sequence). This CDR3 spans 15 amino acids. This clonotype was obtained from a man between 60 and 75 years old in good health. The rearrangement joins TRBV7-9 to TRBJ2-5; the match to TRBD1 covers 8 bases. The specimen was blood. Written as DNA, the CDR3 is TGTGCCAGCAGCTTAGGGACAGGGCAGAAGGAGACCCAGTACTTC. As protein: CASSLGTGQKETQYF.